The clone carrying this T cell receptor beta chain was seen ten or more times. These data come from a study of T cells in Graves' hyperthyroidism and ophthalmopathy. Study information: Peripheral blood was collected at initial diagnosis, before any treatment.

The CDR3 loop spans 14 amino acids. V lost 2 bases and J lost 6; bases outside the gene matches: 3. Researchers took RNA transcripts and amplified the TCR beta CDR3 regions from them. First-round RT-PCR targeting the TCR CDR3 was performed with the HTBI primer set. One entry per CDR3 protein results from TCRdb running MiXCR on the multiplex PCR reads. The sample includes 540,000 or so distinct CDR3 sequences, more than 15% of them seen just once. What was sequenced was blood. The TCR was taken from a woman aged 25 to 39 with Graves' hyperthyroidism. The chain combines TRBV12-3 or TRBV12-4 with TRBJ2-7; 11 bases match TRBD2. CDR3 coding DNA: TGTGCCAGCAGTTTAAGGCTAGCGGGAGGCGAGCAGTACTTC. Protein: CASSLRLAGGEQYF.